This T cell receptor beta chain was identified in a study of cytomegalovirus exposure and HLA in healthy donors. Overall study: As released early, the data held around 80 million unique TCRs from HLA-typed donors.

Note on this clone: Its antigen remains unidentified.

60 Vbeta and 13 Jbeta primers were used in PCR. Method: immunoSEQ multiplex PCR; TCRdb's copy keeps in-frame clones and lacks some. This sample's table reports fewer than 85,000 clones. Whole-study findings and limits: Reports state that TCR beta sequences accurately predicted most subjects' HLA-A and HLA-B alleles. TCR beta chain V- and J-gene trimming was linked, in a later analysis, to a missense variant in DCLRE1C.

The CDR3 spans 12 residues. Trimming cost V 5 bases and J 3 bases, with 10 bases left between them. The germline V gene encodes CDR1 GTSNPN and CDR2 SVGIG (reference sequence). The sample was PBMCs. The V and J genes are TRBV30 and TRBJ1-1; unclear D gene. The clonotype was recovered from a man aged 50-60 years in good health and CMV-seropositive. CDR3 DNA sequence: TGTGCCTGGGATTACCGGGACACTGAAGCTTTCTTT. Protein: CAWDYRDTEAFF.